This is a list of T cell receptor beta chains from one sample in a study of technical replicates of blood from several donors. This table comes from immunoSEQ multiplex PCR, and its TCRdb copy is limited to in-frame clones, with some not included. The data show 50,000 to 55,000 clones, with roughly 84% seen just once and 5.6% held by the top ten. Material: PBMCs. The receptors were sampled from a human donor in good health. Some clones in this sample may be carry-over from other donors' samples. Each CDR3 is given with its conserved first and last residue. A D gene is named only where the DNA matches it firmly. Clone size is given for some rows only: seen once, a few or many times, or a class if the clone is expanded.

cdr3_length: 14
v_call: TRBV6-5
d_call: TRBD2
j_call: TRBJ2-1
clone_size: large
cdr3_aa: CASSRTSDYNEQFF
cdr3_nt: TGTGCCAGCAGCCGGACTAGCGATTACAATGAGCAGTTCTTC

cdr3_length: 14
v_call: TRBV29-1
d_call: TRBD1
j_call: TRBJ2-1
clone_size: NA
cdr3_aa: CSVNRGRSYNEQFF
cdr3_nt: TGCAGCGTAAACAGGGGGAGGTCCTACAATGAGCAGTTCTTC

cdr3_length: 15
v_call: TRBV2
d_call: NA
j_call: TRBJ2-3
clone_size: NA
cdr3_aa: CASRIGLSSTDTQYF
cdr3_nt: TGTGCCAGCAGGATAGGACTCTCTAGCACAGATACGCAGTATTTT

cdr3_length: 16
v_call: TRBV19
d_call: TRBD1
j_call: TRBJ1-5
clone_size: once
cdr3_aa: CASSIGTGTYNQPQHF
cdr3_nt: TGTGCCAGTAGTATCGGGACAGGGACCTATAATCAGCCCCAGCATTTT

cdr3_length: 15
v_call: TRBV2
d_call: NA
j_call: TRBJ2-2
clone_size: once
cdr3_aa: CASSVQGLNTGELFF
cdr3_nt: TGTGCCAGCAGTGTGCAGGGGCTGAACACCGGGGAGCTGTTTTTT

cdr3_length: 15
v_call: TRBV6-5
d_call: TRBD1
j_call: TRBJ2-2
clone_size: NA
cdr3_aa: CASNRAQGAGGELFF
cdr3_nt: TGTGCCAGCAACCGAGCTCAGGGGGCCGGCGGGGAGCTGTTTTTT

cdr3_length: 14
v_call: TRBV6-1
d_call: NA
j_call: TRBJ2-3
clone_size: NA
cdr3_aa: CASSAWSFGDTQYF
cdr3_nt: TGTGCCAGCAGCGCTTGGAGTTTTGGAGATACGCAGTATTTT

cdr3_length: 13
v_call: TRBV30
d_call: NA
j_call: TRBJ1-1
clone_size: few
cdr3_aa: CAWDSEVPTEAFF
cdr3_nt: TGTGCCTGGGACTCTGAGGTCCCCACTGAAGCTTTCTTT

cdr3_length: 14
v_call: TRBV2
d_call: NA
j_call: TRBJ2-5
clone_size: NA
cdr3_aa: CASTPGRIQETQYF
cdr3_nt: TGTGCCAGCACCCCTGGGAGGATCCAAGAGACCCAGTACTTC

cdr3_length: 11
v_call: TRBV20-1
d_call: NA
j_call: TRBJ2-7
clone_size: NA
cdr3_aa: CSVAGSYEQYF
cdr3_nt: TGCAGTGTGGCGGGGAGCTACGAGCAGTACTTC

cdr3_length: 11
v_call: TRBV30
d_call: NA
j_call: TRBJ2-7
clone_size: NA
cdr3_aa: CAGITEYEQYF
cdr3_nt: TGTGCCGGGATAACAGAGTACGAGCAGTACTTC

cdr3_length: 15
v_call: TRBV30
d_call: TRBD2
j_call: TRBJ2-3
clone_size: few
cdr3_aa: CAWSVSAGARDTQYF
cdr3_nt: TGTGCCTGGAGTGTATCTGCGGGAGCTAGGGATACGCAGTATTTT

cdr3_length: 16
v_call: TRBV5-6
d_call: TRBD1
j_call: TRBJ1-2
clone_size: NA
cdr3_aa: CASSLRRTGGIDGYTF
cdr3_nt: TGTGCCAGCAGCTTGAGAAGGACAGGGGGTATTGATGGCTACACCTTC

cdr3_length: 16
v_call: TRBV7-8
d_call: TRBD2
j_call: TRBJ2-2
clone_size: NA
cdr3_aa: CASSLDAGVGTGELFF
cdr3_nt: TGTGCCAGCAGCTTAGACGCGGGAGTGGGCACCGGGGAGCTGTTTTTT

cdr3_length: 17
v_call: TRBV7-2
d_call: TRBD1
j_call: TRBJ2-3
clone_size: NA
cdr3_aa: CASSYAAGTGGTDTQYF
cdr3_nt: TGTGCCAGCAGCTACGCCGCGGGGACAGGGGGCACAGATACGCAGTATTTT

cdr3_length: 16
v_call: TRBV27
d_call: NA
j_call: TRBJ1-5
clone_size: NA
cdr3_aa: CASSLFGTGSGQPQHF
cdr3_nt: TGTGCCAGCAGTTTATTTGGCACCGGATCAGGTCAGCCCCAGCATTTT

cdr3_length: 14
v_call: TRBV7-9
d_call: NA
j_call: TRBJ1-5
clone_size: NA
cdr3_aa: CASSLSGGDQPQHF
cdr3_nt: TGTGCCAGCAGCTTATCGGGGGGGGATCAGCCCCAGCATTTT

cdr3_length: 15
v_call: TRBV6-1
d_call: NA
j_call: TRBJ2-3
clone_size: NA
cdr3_aa: CASSVHRRSGDTQYF
cdr3_nt: TGTGCCAGCAGTGTGCACAGGCGGTCAGGAGATACGCAGTATTTT

cdr3_length: 15
v_call: TRBV9
d_call: NA
j_call: TRBJ1-1
clone_size: NA
cdr3_aa: CASSAGQQRGTEAFF
cdr3_nt: TGTGCCAGCAGCGCCGGACAGCAACGGGGCACTGAAGCTTTCTTT

cdr3_length: 11
v_call: TRBV6-1
d_call: NA
j_call: TRBJ1-1
clone_size: NA
cdr3_aa: CASSWGREAFF
cdr3_nt: TGTGCCAGCAGTTGGGGGCGTGAAGCTTTCTTT

cdr3_length: 14
v_call: TRBV7-2
d_call: NA
j_call: TRBJ1-2
clone_size: NA
cdr3_aa: CASSWGAGDTGYTF
cdr3_nt: TGTGCCAGCAGCTGGGGGGCGGGGGACACTGGCTACACCTTC

cdr3_length: 13
v_call: TRBV4-1
d_call: NA
j_call: TRBJ2-2
clone_size: once
cdr3_aa: CASRASNTGELFF
cdr3_nt: TGCGCCAGCAGGGCTTCGAACACCGGGGAGCTGTTTTTT

cdr3_length: 13
v_call: TRBV6-5
d_call: NA
j_call: TRBJ1-1
clone_size: few
cdr3_aa: CASNRDGNTEAFF
cdr3_nt: TGTGCCAGCAACCGGGATGGGAACACTGAAGCTTTCTTT

cdr3_length: 12
v_call: TRBV30
d_call: TRBD1
j_call: TRBJ1-1
clone_size: NA
cdr3_aa: CAWRRTGSEAFF
cdr3_nt: TGTGCCTGGAGACGGACAGGGTCTGAAGCTTTCTTT

cdr3_length: 15
v_call: TRBV19
d_call: NA
j_call: TRBJ1-2
clone_size: NA
cdr3_aa: CASSIGSAGPDGYTF
cdr3_nt: TGTGCCAGTAGTATAGGGTCGGCAGGGCCCGATGGCTACACCTTC

cdr3_length: 15
v_call: TRBV6-4
d_call: NA
j_call: TRBJ1-1
clone_size: NA
cdr3_aa: CASSDSGGGRTEAFF
cdr3_nt: TGTGCCAGCAGTGACTCCGGGGGTGGGAGGACTGAAGCTTTCTTT

cdr3_length: 14
v_call: TRBV6-6
d_call: TRBD1
j_call: TRBJ1-2
clone_size: NA
cdr3_aa: CASSFAGGHYGYTF
cdr3_nt: TGTGCCAGCAGTTTTGCAGGGGGCCACTATGGCTACACCTTC

cdr3_length: 14
v_call: TRBV9
d_call: NA
j_call: TRBJ2-7
clone_size: NA
cdr3_aa: CASSVQSDGDEQYF
cdr3_nt: TGTGCCAGCAGCGTACAGTCCGATGGAGACGAGCAGTACTTC

cdr3_length: 16
v_call: TRBV7-3
d_call: TRBD2
j_call: TRBJ2-1
clone_size: NA
cdr3_aa: CASSSPTSGGAGEQFF
cdr3_nt: TGTGCCAGCAGCTCCCCCACTAGCGGGGGGGCGGGGGAGCAGTTCTTC

cdr3_length: 16
v_call: TRBV6-6
d_call: TRBD1
j_call: TRBJ1-3
clone_size: NA
cdr3_aa: CASSFVRTGRRNTIYF
cdr3_nt: TGTGCCAGCAGTTTCGTCCGGACAGGGAGGAGAAACACCATATATTTT

cdr3_length: 12
v_call: TRBV2
d_call: NA
j_call: TRBJ1-2
clone_size: few
cdr3_aa: CASRSGDYGYTF
cdr3_nt: TGTGCCAGCAGAAGCGGGGACTATGGCTACACCTTC

cdr3_length: 14
v_call: TRBV28
d_call: NA
j_call: TRBJ1-2
clone_size: NA
cdr3_aa: CASSLSSAVFSYTF
cdr3_nt: TGTGCCAGCAGTTTGTCTTCGGCGGTGTTTAGCTACACCTTC

cdr3_length: 15
v_call: TRBV5-1
d_call: NA
j_call: TRBJ2-2
clone_size: NA
cdr3_aa: CASRPGTANTGELFF
cdr3_nt: TGCGCCAGCAGGCCCGGGACTGCGAACACCGGGGAGCTGTTTTTT

cdr3_length: 13
v_call: TRBV29-1
d_call: TRBD1
j_call: TRBJ1-2
clone_size: medium-sized
cdr3_aa: CSVETGVLYGYTF
cdr3_nt: TGCAGCGTTGAGACAGGGGTCCTCTATGGCTACACCTTC

cdr3_length: 15
v_call: TRBV15
d_call: TRBD1
j_call: TRBJ1-5
clone_size: NA
cdr3_aa: CATSSDRVGNQPQHF
cdr3_nt: TGTGCCACCAGCAGTGACAGGGTTGGCAATCAGCCCCAGCATTTT

cdr3_length: 13
v_call: TRBV12-5
d_call: NA
j_call: TRBJ1-2
clone_size: NA
cdr3_aa: CASGLGGVRGYTF
cdr3_nt: TGTGCTAGTGGTTTGGGCGGGGTACGGGGCTACACCTTC

cdr3_length: 16
v_call: TRBV7-9
d_call: NA
j_call: TRBJ2-5
clone_size: NA
cdr3_aa: CASSLQGHTPGETQYF
cdr3_nt: TGTGCCAGCAGCTTACAGGGACATACACCCGGGGAGACCCAGTACTTC

cdr3_length: 14
v_call: TRBV28
d_call: NA
j_call: TRBJ1-6
clone_size: NA
cdr3_aa: CASSVAQGWSPLHF
cdr3_nt: TGTGCCAGCAGCGTTGCACAGGGCTGGTCACCCCTCCACTTT

cdr3_length: 14
v_call: TRBV5-1
d_call: TRBD1
j_call: TRBJ2-2
clone_size: NA
cdr3_aa: CASSSTGGPGELFF
cdr3_nt: TGCGCCAGCAGCTCGACAGGGGGGCCCGGGGAGCTGTTTTTT

cdr3_length: 15
v_call: TRBV4-2
d_call: TRBD1
j_call: TRBJ2-7
clone_size: NA
cdr3_aa: CASSQDGRGLDEQYF
cdr3_nt: TGTGCCAGCAGCCAAGATGGAAGGGGGCTGGACGAGCAGTACTTC

cdr3_length: 18
v_call: TRBV28
d_call: TRBD2
j_call: TRBJ2-7
clone_size: NA
cdr3_aa: CASSSRRLAGGAGVGQYF
cdr3_nt: TGTGCCAGCAGTTCCCGCCGGCTAGCGGGGGGGGCGGGGGTGGGGCAGTACTTC

cdr3_length: 15
v_call: TRBV7-9
d_call: TRBD2
j_call: TRBJ2-7
clone_size: once
cdr3_aa: CASSLLASGGGEQYF
cdr3_nt: TGTGCCAGCAGCTTACTGGCTAGCGGGGGGGGCGAGCAGTACTTC

cdr3_length: 18
v_call: TRBV30
d_call: TRBD1
j_call: TRBJ2-2
clone_size: NA
cdr3_aa: CAWGGLEGVTGGTGELFF
cdr3_nt: TGTGCCTGGGGAGGATTAGAGGGGGTGACAGGGGGCACCGGGGAGCTGTTTTTT

cdr3_length: 14
v_call: TRBV29-1
d_call: NA
j_call: TRBJ2-5
clone_size: NA
cdr3_aa: CSVVWAGQQETQYF
cdr3_nt: TGCAGCGTTGTTTGGGCTGGGCAGCAAGAGACCCAGTACTTC

cdr3_length: 18
v_call: TRBV11-2
d_call: TRBD2
j_call: TRBJ2-6
clone_size: NA
cdr3_aa: CASSSRELGGLRANVLTF
cdr3_nt: TGTGCCAGCAGCTCGCGGGAGCTTGGGGGTCTAAGGGCCAACGTCCTGACTTTC

cdr3_length: 16
v_call: TRBV4-3
d_call: NA
j_call: TRBJ2-7
clone_size: NA
cdr3_aa: CASSQERQPQVYEQYF
cdr3_nt: TGCGCCAGCAGCCAAGAGAGGCAGCCACAGGTCTACGAGCAGTACTTC

cdr3_length: 17
v_call: TRBV19
d_call: TRBD2
j_call: TRBJ2-5
clone_size: NA
cdr3_aa: CASSPGLAGPPQETQYF
cdr3_nt: TGTGCCAGTAGCCCGGGACTAGCGGGACCCCCCCAAGAGACCCAGTACTTC

cdr3_length: 14
v_call: TRBV6-1
d_call: NA
j_call: TRBJ2-7
clone_size: NA
cdr3_aa: CASSDEGPSYEQYF
cdr3_nt: TGTGCCAGCAGTGATGAGGGCCCCTCCTACGAGCAGTACTTC

cdr3_length: 15
v_call: TRBV30
d_call: NA
j_call: TRBJ2-4
clone_size: NA
cdr3_aa: CAWCDGGPGKNIQYF
cdr3_nt: TGTGCCTGGTGTGATGGCGGGCCTGGCAAAAACATTCAGTACTTC

cdr3_length: 15
v_call: TRBV5-4
d_call: NA
j_call: TRBJ1-1
clone_size: NA
cdr3_aa: CASTLGPGETTEAFF
cdr3_nt: TGTGCCAGCACCCTTGGGCCGGGGGAAACCACTGAAGCTTTCTTT

cdr3_length: 18
v_call: TRBV19
d_call: TRBD1
j_call: TRBJ1-2
clone_size: NA
cdr3_aa: CASRDDREKNQENYGYTF
cdr3_nt: TGTGCCAGTCGTGACGACAGGGAGAAGAATCAAGAAAACTATGGCTACACCTTC

cdr3_length: 15
v_call: TRBV4-3
d_call: NA
j_call: TRBJ1-6
clone_size: NA
cdr3_aa: CASSRVGQSNSPLHF
cdr3_nt: TGCGCCAGCAGCCGGGTGGGACAATCGAATTCACCCCTCCACTTT